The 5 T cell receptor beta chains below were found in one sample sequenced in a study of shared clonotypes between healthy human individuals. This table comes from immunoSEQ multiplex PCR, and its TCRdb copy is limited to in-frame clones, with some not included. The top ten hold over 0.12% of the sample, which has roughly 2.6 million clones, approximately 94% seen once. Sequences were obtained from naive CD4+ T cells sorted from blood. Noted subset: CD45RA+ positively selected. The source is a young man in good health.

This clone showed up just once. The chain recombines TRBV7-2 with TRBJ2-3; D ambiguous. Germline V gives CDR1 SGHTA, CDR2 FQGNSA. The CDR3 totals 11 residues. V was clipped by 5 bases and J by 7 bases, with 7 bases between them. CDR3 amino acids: CASSLVHTQYF. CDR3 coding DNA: TGTGCCAGCAGCCTAGTTCATACGCAGTATTTT.

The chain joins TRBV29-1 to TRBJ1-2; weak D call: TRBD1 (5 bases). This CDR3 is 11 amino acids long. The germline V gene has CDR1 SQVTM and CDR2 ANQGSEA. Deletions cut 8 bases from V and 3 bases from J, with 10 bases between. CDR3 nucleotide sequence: TGCAGCACGGACAAGGACTATGGCTACACCTTC. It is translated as CSTDKDYGYTF.

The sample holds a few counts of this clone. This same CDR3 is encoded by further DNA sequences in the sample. CDR3 residues: CASSLEQGNYGYTF. CDR3 in DNA: TGCGCCAGCAGCTTGGAACAGGGAAACTATGGCTACACCTTC. The chain employs TRBV5-1 and TRBJ1-2; a weak D match, TRBD1 (6 bases). This CDR3 has 14 amino acids. V dropped 0 bases and J dropped 2 bases, with 8 bases sitting between them. Germline CDR1 is SGHRS and CDR2 is YFSETQ.

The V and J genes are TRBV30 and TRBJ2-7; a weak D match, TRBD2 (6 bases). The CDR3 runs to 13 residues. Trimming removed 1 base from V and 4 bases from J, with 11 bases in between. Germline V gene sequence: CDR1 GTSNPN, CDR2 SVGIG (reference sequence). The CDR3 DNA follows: TGTGCCTGGAGTGGTCCTAGCGCTTACGAGCAGTACTTC. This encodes CAWSGPSAYEQYF.

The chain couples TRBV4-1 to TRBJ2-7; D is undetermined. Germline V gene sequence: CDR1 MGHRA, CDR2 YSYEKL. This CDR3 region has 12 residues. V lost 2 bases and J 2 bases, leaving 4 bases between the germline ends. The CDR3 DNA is TGCGCCAGCAGCCAATCTACCTACGAGCAGTACTTC. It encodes CASSQSTYEQYF.